This T cell receptor beta chain was sequenced during a study of cytomegalovirus exposure and HLA in healthy donors. Findings and limits, study-wide: Near-uniform donor sequencing depth was presumed by presence/absence analyses.

Concerning this clone itself: The antigen is not known.

PCR was performed using 60 Vbeta and 13 Jbeta primers. TCRdb's table, derived via immunoSEQ multiplex PCR, lists solely in-frame clones and lacks some. The repertoire has about 170,000 clones, 70% to 85% of them found once; the top ten carry less than 2.5%. Not recorded for this donor was the CMV serostatus. Germline V lookup: CDR1 MNHNS, CDR2 SASEGT. The CDR3 consists of 14 residues. V lost 2 bases and J 5 bases, leaving 12 bases between the germline ends. The chain combines TRBV6-1 with TRBJ1-1, with D tentatively TRBD1 (5 bases). This TCR derives from a human donor in good health. The source material was PBMCs. CDR3 DNA sequence: TGTGCCAGCAGTGAACCAGGGATGGAGACTGAAGCTTTCTTT. Translated: CASSEPGMETEAFF.